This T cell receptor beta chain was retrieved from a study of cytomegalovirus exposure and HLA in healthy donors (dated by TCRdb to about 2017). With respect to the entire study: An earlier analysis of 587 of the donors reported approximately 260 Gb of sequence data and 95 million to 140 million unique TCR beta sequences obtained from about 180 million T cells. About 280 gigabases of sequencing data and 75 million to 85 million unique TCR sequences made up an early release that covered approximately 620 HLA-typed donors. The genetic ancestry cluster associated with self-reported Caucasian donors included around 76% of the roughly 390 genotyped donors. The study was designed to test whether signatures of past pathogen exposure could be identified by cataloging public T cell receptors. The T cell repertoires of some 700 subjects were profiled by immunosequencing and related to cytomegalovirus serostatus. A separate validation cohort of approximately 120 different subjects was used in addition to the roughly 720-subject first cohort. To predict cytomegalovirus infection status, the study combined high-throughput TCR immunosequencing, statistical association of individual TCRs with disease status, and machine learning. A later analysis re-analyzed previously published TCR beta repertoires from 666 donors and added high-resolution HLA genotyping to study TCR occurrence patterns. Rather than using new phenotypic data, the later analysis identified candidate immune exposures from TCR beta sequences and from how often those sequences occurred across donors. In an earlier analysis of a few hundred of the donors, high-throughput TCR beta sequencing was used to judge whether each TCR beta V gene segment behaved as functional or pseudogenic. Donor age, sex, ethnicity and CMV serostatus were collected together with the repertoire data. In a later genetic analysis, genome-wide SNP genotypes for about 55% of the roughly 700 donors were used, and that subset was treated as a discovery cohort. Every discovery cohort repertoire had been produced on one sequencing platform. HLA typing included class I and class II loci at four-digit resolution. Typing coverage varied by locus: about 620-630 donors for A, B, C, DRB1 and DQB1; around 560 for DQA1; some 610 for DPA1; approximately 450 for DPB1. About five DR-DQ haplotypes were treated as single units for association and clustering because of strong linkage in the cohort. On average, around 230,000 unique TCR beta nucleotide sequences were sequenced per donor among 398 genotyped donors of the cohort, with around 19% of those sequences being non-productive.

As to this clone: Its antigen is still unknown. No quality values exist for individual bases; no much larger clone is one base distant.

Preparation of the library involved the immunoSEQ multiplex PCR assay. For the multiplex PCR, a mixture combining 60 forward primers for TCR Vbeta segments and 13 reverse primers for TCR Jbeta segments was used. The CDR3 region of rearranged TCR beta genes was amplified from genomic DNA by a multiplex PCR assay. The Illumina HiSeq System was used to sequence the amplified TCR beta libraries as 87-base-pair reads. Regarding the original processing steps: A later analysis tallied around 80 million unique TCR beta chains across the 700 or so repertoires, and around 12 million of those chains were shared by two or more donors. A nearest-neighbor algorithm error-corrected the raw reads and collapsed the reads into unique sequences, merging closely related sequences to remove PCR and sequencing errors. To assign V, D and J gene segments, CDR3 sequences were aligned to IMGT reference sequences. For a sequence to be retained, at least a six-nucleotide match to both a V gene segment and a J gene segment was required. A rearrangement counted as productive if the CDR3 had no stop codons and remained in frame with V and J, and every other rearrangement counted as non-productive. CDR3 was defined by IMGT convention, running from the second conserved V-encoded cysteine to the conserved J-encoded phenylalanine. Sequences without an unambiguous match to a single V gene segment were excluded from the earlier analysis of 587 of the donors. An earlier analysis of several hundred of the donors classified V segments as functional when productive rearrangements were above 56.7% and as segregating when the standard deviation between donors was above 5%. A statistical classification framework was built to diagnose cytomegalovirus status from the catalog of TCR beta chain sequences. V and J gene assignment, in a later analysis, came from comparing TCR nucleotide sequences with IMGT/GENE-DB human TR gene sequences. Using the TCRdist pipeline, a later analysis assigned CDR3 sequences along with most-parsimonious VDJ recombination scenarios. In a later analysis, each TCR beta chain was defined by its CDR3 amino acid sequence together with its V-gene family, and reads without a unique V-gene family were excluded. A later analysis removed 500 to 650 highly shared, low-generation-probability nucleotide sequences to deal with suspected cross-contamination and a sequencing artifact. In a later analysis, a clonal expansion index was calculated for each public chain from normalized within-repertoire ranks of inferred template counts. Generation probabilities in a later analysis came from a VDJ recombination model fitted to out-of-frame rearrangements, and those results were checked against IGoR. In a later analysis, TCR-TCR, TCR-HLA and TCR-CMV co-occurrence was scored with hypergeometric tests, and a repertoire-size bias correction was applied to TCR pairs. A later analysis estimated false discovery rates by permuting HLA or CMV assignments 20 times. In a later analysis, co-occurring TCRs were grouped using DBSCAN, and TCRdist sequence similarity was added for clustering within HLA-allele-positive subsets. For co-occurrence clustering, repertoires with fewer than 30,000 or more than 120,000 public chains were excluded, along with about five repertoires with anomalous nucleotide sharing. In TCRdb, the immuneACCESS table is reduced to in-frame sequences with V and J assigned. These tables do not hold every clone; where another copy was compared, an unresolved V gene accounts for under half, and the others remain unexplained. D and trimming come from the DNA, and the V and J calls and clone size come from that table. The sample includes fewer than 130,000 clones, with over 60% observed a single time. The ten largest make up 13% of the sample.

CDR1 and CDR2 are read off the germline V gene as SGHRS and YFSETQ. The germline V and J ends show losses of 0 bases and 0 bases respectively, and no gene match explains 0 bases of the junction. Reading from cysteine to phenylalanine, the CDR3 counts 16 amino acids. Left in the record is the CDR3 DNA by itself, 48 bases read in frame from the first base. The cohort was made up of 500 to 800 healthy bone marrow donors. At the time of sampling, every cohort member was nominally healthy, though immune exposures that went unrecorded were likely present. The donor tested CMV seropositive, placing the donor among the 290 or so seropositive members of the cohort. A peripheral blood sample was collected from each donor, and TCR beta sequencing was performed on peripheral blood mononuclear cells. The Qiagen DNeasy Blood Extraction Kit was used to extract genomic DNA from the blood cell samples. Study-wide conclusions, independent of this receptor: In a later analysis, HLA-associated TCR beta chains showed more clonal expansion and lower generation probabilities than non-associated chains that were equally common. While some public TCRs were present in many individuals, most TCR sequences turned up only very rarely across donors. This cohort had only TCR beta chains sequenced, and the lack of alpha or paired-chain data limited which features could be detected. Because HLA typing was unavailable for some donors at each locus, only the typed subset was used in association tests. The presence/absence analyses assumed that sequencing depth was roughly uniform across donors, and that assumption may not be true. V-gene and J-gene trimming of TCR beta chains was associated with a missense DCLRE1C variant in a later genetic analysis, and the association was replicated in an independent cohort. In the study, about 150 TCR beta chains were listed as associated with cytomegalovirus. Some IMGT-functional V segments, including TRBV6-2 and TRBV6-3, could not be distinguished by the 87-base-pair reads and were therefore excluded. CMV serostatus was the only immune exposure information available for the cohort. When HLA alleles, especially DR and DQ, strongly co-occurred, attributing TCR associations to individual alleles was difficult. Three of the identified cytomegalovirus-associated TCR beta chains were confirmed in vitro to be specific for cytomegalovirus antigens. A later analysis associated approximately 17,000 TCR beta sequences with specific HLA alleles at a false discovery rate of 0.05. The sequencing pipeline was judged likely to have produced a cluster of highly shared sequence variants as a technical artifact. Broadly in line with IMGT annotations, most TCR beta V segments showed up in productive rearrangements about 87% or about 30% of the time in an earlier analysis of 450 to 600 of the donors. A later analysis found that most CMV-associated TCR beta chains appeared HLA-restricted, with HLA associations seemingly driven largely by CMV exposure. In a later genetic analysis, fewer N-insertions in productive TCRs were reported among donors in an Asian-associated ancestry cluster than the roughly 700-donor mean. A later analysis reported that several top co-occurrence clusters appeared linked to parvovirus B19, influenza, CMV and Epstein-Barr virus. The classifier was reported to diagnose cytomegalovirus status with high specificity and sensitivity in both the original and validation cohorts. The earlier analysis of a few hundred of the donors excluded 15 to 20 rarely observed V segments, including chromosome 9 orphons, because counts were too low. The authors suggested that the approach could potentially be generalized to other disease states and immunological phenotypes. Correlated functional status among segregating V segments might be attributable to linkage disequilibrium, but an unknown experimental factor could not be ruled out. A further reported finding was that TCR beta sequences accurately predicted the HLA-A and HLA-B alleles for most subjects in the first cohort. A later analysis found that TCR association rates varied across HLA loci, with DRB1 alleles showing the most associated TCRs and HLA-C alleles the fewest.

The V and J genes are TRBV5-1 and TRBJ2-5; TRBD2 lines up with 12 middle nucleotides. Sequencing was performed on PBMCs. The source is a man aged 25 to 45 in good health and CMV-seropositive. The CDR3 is CASSLGLAGDQETQYF. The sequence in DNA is TGCGCCAGCAGCTTGGGACTAGCGGGGGACCAAGAGACCCAGTACTTC.